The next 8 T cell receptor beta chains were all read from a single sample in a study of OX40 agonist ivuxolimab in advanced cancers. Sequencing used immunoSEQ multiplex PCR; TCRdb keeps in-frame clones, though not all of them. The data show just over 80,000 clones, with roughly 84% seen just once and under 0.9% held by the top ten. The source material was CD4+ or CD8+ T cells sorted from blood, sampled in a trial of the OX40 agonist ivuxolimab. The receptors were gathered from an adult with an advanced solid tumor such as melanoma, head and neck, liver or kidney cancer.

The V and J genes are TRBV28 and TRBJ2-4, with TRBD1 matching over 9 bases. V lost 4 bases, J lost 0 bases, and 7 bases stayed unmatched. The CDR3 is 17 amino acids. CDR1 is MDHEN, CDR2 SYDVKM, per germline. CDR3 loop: CASSSRDRASAKNIQYF. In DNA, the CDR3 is TGTGCCAGCAGTTCCCGGGACAGGGCATCAGCCAAAAACATTCAGTACTTC. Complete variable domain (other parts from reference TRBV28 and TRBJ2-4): DVKVTQSSRYLVKRTGEKVFLECVQDMDHENMFWYRQDPGLGLRLIYFSYDVKMKEKGDIPEGYSVSREKKERFSLILESASTNQTSMYLCASSSRDRASAKNIQYFGAGTRLSVL.

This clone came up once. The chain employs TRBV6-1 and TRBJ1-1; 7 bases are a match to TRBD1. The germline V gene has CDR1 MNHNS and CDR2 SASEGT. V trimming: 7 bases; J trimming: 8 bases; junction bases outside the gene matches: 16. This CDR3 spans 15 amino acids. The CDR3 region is CASNGIRQGATEAFF. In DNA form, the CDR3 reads TGTGCCAGCAATGGTATCCGACAGGGAGCCACAGAAGCTTTCTTT.

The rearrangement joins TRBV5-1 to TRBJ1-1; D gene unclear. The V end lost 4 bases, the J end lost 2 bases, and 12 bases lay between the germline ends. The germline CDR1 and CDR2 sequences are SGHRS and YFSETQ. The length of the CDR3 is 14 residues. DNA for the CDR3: TGCGCCAGCAGCCCAACGACGGCTAACACTGAAGCTTTCTTT. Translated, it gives CASSPTTANTEAFF.

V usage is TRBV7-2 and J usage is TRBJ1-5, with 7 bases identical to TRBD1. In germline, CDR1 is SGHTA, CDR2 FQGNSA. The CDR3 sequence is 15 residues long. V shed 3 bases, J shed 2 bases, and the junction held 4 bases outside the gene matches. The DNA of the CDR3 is TGTGCCAGCAGCTTTGCAGGGGGTGGCAATCAGCCCCAGCATTTT. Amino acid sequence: CASSFAGGGNQPQHF.

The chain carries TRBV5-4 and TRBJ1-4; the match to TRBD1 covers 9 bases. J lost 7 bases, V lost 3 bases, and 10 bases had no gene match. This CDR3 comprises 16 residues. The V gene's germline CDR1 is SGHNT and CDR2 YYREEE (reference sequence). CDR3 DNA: TGTGCCAGCAGCTCCGGCCTGGGACAGGGACTTGAAAAACTGTTTTTT. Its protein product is CASSSGLGQGLEKLFF.

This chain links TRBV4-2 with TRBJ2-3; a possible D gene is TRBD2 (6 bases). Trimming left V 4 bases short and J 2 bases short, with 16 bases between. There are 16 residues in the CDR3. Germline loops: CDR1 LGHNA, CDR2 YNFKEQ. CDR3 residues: CASSPGGTGLTDTQYF. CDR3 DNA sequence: TGTGCCAGCAGCCCCGGAGGGACTGGACTCACAGATACGCAGTATTTT.

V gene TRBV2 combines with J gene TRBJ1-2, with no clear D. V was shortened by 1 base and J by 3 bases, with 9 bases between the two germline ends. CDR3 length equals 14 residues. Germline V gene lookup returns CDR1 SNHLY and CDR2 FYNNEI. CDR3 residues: CASSEGWSDYGYTF. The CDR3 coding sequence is TGTGCCAGCAGTGAAGGGTGGAGCGACTATGGCTACACCTTC.

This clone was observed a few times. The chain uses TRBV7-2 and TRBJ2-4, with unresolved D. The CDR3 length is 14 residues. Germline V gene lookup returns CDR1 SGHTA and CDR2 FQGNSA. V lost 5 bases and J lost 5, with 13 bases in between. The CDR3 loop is CASSTTSTQNIQYF. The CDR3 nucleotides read TGTGCCAGCAGCACCACTTCCACCCAAAACATTCAGTACTTC.